Below, 17 T cell receptor beta chains from the same sample are listed, as sequenced in a study of shared clonotypes between healthy human individuals. Sequencing used immunoSEQ multiplex PCR; TCRdb keeps in-frame clones, though not all of them. The sample has around 2,000,000 clones, about 95% seen once. Naive CD8 cells, CD45RO-negative and positively selected for CCR7, excluded terminally differentiated effector memory CD45RA+ cells. The sample taken for sequencing was naive CD8+ T cells sorted from blood. Receptors originate from a man in his late teens or twenties in good health.

Comment on this clone: This specimen includes other DNA sequences encoding the same CDR3. V is TRBV9 and J is TRBJ1-1; 7 bases map to TRBD1. Trimming at V came to 4 bases and at J to 4 bases, leaving 7 bases not matched to a gene. The CDR3 is 14 amino acids. From germline, CDR1 is SGDLS and CDR2 YYNGEE. CDR3 region: CASSPPGGGTEAFF. The CDR3 DNA is TGTGCCAGCAGCCCCCCAGGGGGGGGCACTGAAGCTTTCTTT.

The V and J genes are TRBV11-2 and TRBJ2-7, with D possibly matching TRBD1 (6 bases). The germline V and J ends were trimmed by 3 bases and 3 bases, with 12 bases remaining between them. Per the germline V gene, CDR1 is SGHAT and CDR2 is FQNNGV. CDR3 size: 14 residues. The CDR3 nucleotides read TGTGCCAGCAGCTTTGGAAAACAGGGCTACGAGCAGTACTTC. Amino acids: CASSFGKQGYEQYF.

J is TRBJ1-2 and V is TRBV7-2; TRBD1 matches 7 bases. Germline V gene sequence: CDR1 SGHTA, CDR2 FQGNSA. This CDR3 is built from 16 residues. J gave up 2 bases and V 4 bases, and 10 bases lay outside the gene matches. The CDR3 nucleotides are TGTGCCAGCAGCTCGATGGGACAGATAAGAAACTATGGCTACACCTTC. It yields the protein CASSSMGQIRNYGYTF.

This rearrangement joins TRBV11-2 to TRBJ2-1; D not resolved. CDR3 size: 14 residues. Germline loops: CDR1 SGHAT, CDR2 FQNNGV. V was clipped by 0 bases and J by 6 bases, with 9 bases between them. As DNA, the CDR3 is TGTGCCAGCAGCTTAGAGAGGCCCCCCAATGAGCAGTTCTTC. Protein product: CASSLERPPNEQFF.

Regarding this clone: In the same sample, other DNA sequences code for this CDR3. The genes are TRBV7-9 and TRBJ1-6; D call uncertain. There are 12 residues in the CDR3. Trimming removed 1 base at V and 10 bases at J, with 5 bases between. From germline, CDR1 is SEHNR and CDR2 FQNEAQ (reference sequence). This CDR3 is CASSLEGSPLHF. For the CDR3, the DNA is TGTGCCAGCAGCTTAGAAGGGTCACCCCTCCACTTT.

As regards this clone: The sample contains more than one DNA sequence encoding this CDR3. This chain joins TRBV29-1 and TRBJ2-7; the match to TRBD2 covers 12 bases. The CDR3 is made up of 14 amino acids. Germline CDR1 and CDR2: SQVTM and ANQGSEA. V lost 0 bases, J lost 3 bases, and 0 bases stayed unmatched. The CDR3 protein is CSVEETSGSYEQYF. For the CDR3, the DNA is TGCAGCGTTGAAGAGACTAGCGGGAGCTACGAGCAGTACTTC.

V and J are TRBV6-1 and TRBJ2-7; 10 bases are shared with TRBD1. The CDR3 spans 15 residues. Germline V gene sequence: CDR1 MNHNS, CDR2 SASEGT. Trimming cost V 8 bases and J 4 bases; bases outside gene matches: 11. The CDR3 sequence: CASGGPGQGTYEQYF. Written as DNA, the CDR3 is TGTGCCAGCGGGGGACCGGGACAGGGGACTTACGAGCAGTACTTC.

As concerns this clone: In the same sample, other DNA sequences code for this CDR3. The chain joins TRBV11-2 to TRBJ1-1; D gene uncertain. The CDR3 is made up of 13 amino acids. CDR1 and CDR2 (germline): SGHAT, FQNNGV. Trimming cost V 2 bases and J 3 bases, with 7 bases left between them. CDR3 loop: CASSLTGDTEAFF. In DNA form, the CDR3 reads TGTGCCAGCAGCTTAACTGGGGACACTGAAGCTTTCTTT.

The genes are TRBV5-1 and TRBJ1-1; D is possibly TRBD1 (6 bases). The germline gives CDR1 SGHRS, CDR2 YFSETQ. Trimming shortened V by 0 bases and J by 5 bases, and 11 bases separated the two germline ends. The CDR3 covers 14 residues. The CDR3, as DNA: TGCGCCAGCAGCTTGGTGGGGGGCGCAACTGAAGCTTTCTTT. The encoded protein is CASSLVGGATEAFF.

Details on this clone: This same CDR3 is encoded by further DNA sequences in the sample. V usage is TRBV11-2 and J usage is TRBJ2-3; TRBD2 agrees at 11 bases. The CDR3 consists of 15 residues. Germline CDR1 and CDR2: SGHAT and FQNNGV. J was trimmed by 5 bases and V by 5 bases; bases with no gene match: 6. The CDR3 sequence: CASSVSGGAGDTQYF. In DNA, the CDR3 is TGTGCCAGCAGCGTTAGCGGGGGGGCAGGAGATACGCAGTATTTT.

The chain is built from TRBV15 and TRBJ1-3; D possibly corresponds to TRBD1 (6 bases). The CDR3 contains 16 residues. The germline V and J ends were trimmed by 1 base and 2 bases, with 12 bases remaining between them. CDR1 is LNHNV, CDR2 YYDKDF, per germline (reference sequence). This chain's CDR3 is CATSRATGIPGNTIYF. DNA of the CDR3: TGTGCCACCAGCAGAGCCACAGGGATCCCTGGAAACACCATATATTTT.

The V gene is TRBV5-1, the J gene TRBJ1-6; D gene unclear. The germline V gene has CDR1 SGHRS and CDR2 YFSETQ. This CDR3 region has 16 residues. The V end lost 3 bases, the J end lost 4 bases, and 14 bases lay between the germline ends. CDR3 protein: CASSSVGFTYNSPLHF. The CDR3 nucleotides are TGCGCCAGCAGCTCGGTGGGATTTACGTATAATTCACCCCTCCACTTT.

This clone has a single count. The chain joins TRBV7-8 to TRBJ2-3; D uncertain. Germline V CDR1 and CDR2: SGHVS, FQNEAQ. V was cut by 4 bases and J by 4 bases, with 9 bases left in between. The CDR3 consists of 13 residues. In DNA form, the CDR3 reads TGTGCCAGCAGCTCCAGACCCCCAGATACGCAGTATTTT. Protein product: CASSSRPPDTQYF.

The chain recombines TRBV4-1 with TRBJ2-7; 10 bases align to TRBD2. Per germline, CDR1 MGHRA and CDR2 YSYEKL. J lost 5 bases, V lost 1 base, and 5 bases had no gene match. This CDR3 region has 15 residues. In DNA, the CDR3 is TGCGCCAGCAGCCAAGCGCTAGCGGGAGTGAACGAGCAGTACTTC. Protein product: CASSQALAGVNEQYF.

This clone was counted a few times. The rearrangement joins TRBV7-9 to TRBJ1-5; no clear D gene. Germline V lookup: CDR1 SEHNR, CDR2 FQNEAQ (reference sequence). Trimming took 1 base from V and 6 from J, leaving 16 bases between them. The CDR3 totals 16 residues. In DNA, the CDR3 is TGTGCCAGCAGCTTAGAGGCCTCAATCAAAGGTCAGCCCCAGCATTTT. Its translation is CASSLEASIKGQPQHF.

The chain recombines TRBV27 with TRBJ2-1; 7 nucleotides align to TRBD2. Per germline, CDR1 MNHEY and CDR2 SMNVEV (reference sequence). The V and J ends lost 4 bases and 5 bases, in that order; junction bases with no gene match: 5. The CDR3 has 14 residues. DNA for the CDR3: TGTGCCAGCAGTTACAGCGGGACCCACAATGAGCAGTTCTTC. It translates to CASSYSGTHNEQFF.

Here the CDR3 reads CASSVDGTGNYEQYF. DNA of the CDR3: TGTGCCAGCAGCGTCGACGGCACCGGGAACTACGAGCAGTACTTC. This chain uses TRBV9 with TRBJ2-7, with D perhaps matching TRBD2 (5 bases). CDR3 length: 15 amino acids. CDR1 and CDR2 from the germline V gene are SGDLS and YYNGEE. The ends were cut back, 2 bases at V and 3 bases at J, with 15 bases in the middle.